Following are 12 T cell receptor beta chains from one sample sequenced in a study of blood T cell repertoires in COVID-19. Libraries were prepared by immunoSEQ multiplex PCR; TCRdb keeps only in-frame clonotypes and omits some of them. In the table there are roughly 330,000 clones, more than 75% of which are singletons. The sequenced material came from PBMCs or T cells enriched from blood (not recorded which). The receptors here all came from a woman between 18 and 29 years old who had recovered from COVID-19.

The J gene is TRBJ1-5, the V gene TRBV28, with D possibly TRBD1 on 6 matching bases. Trimming removed 5 bases at V and 3 bases at J, with 14 bases between. CDR1 is MDHEN and CDR2 is SYDVKM in the germline V gene. The CDR3 totals 15 residues. The CDR3 is CASSAGDGDNQPQHF. The CDR3 DNA reads TGTGCCAGCAGTGCAGGGGATGGCGACAATCAGCCCCAGCATTTT.

A single count supports this clone. The rearrangement links TRBV10-3 to TRBJ2-3, with TRBD1 as a possible D gene (5 bases). V was shortened by 7 bases and J by 2 bases, with 10 bases between the two germline ends. This CDR3 spans 13 amino acids. Per germline, CDR1 ENHRY and CDR2 SYGVKD. Here the CDR3 DNA reads TGTGCCATCAAAGACAGTAACACAGATACGCAGTATTTT. This codes for CAIKDSNTDTQYF.

In DNA form, the CDR3 reads TGTGCCAGCAGCCGAGAGGGTCCAACTAATGAAAAACTGTTTTTT. Encoded protein: CASSREGPTNEKLFF. The chain carries TRBV2 and TRBJ1-4; no firm D call. Germline V gives CDR1 SNHLY, CDR2 FYNNEI. The length of the CDR3 is 15 residues. The V end lost 6 bases, the J end lost 0 bases, and 11 bases lay between the germline ends.

This sequence joins TRBV21-1 and TRBJ1-1; TRBD1, as called in the table, went unchecked against the DNA. TRBV21-1 is given as a pseudogene. The CDR3 is 15 amino acids. CDR3 region: CASSNRARGPAEAFF. The DNA for the CDR3 is TGTGCCAGCAGCAACCGGGCCAGGGGGCCGGCTGAAGCTTTCTTT.

J is TRBJ2-2 and V is TRBV5-1, with 10 bases that match TRBD2. Looked up from germline, CDR1 is SGHRS and CDR2 is YFSETQ. There are 16 residues in the CDR3. Losses at the gene ends were 4 bases for V and 4 bases for J; bases not matched to a gene: 7. The CDR3 is CASSEAGGILTGELFF. Written as DNA, the CDR3 is TGCGCCAGCAGCGAAGCGGGAGGGATCCTCACCGGGGAGCTGTTTTTT.

This sequence joins TRBV5-1 and TRBJ1-1, with TRBD1 as a possible D gene (6 bases). Per the germline V gene, CDR1 is SGHRS and CDR2 is YFSETQ. The CDR3 has 16 amino acids. The V and J ends lost 4 bases and 5 bases respectively, with 21 bases between them. The chain's CDR3 is CASSADSGAAWTEAFF. Here the CDR3 DNA reads TGCGCCAGCAGCGCGGACAGTGGGGCCGCCTGGACTGAAGCTTTCTTT. Full variable domain (remainder filled in from reference TRBV5-1 and TRBJ1-1): KAGVTQTPRYLIKTRGQQVTLSCSPISGHRSVSWYQQTPGQGLQFLFEYFSETQRNKGNFPGRFSGRQFSNSRSEMNVSTLELGDSALYLCASSADSGAAWTEAFFGQGTRLTVV.

This clone was observed a few times. This rearrangement joins TRBV19 to TRBJ1-2, with TRBD1 as a possible D gene (6 bases). CDR3 length: 14 amino acids. The V gene's germline CDR1 is LNHDA and CDR2 SQIVND (reference sequence). V lost 3 bases and J lost 4, with 12 bases in between. CDR3 sequence (DNA): TGTGCCAGTAGTATCCCCCGGACAGCCTATGGCTACACCTTC. Translation: CASSIPRTAYGYTF.

This clone was found once. The chain uses TRBV5-6 and TRBJ2-7, with a weak D call TRBD1 (6 bases). Germline-derived CDR1 and CDR2 are SGHDT and YYEEEE. The CDR3 consists of 14 residues. V was shortened by 0 bases and J by 6 bases, with 13 bases between the two germline ends. CDR3 sequence: CASSLVQGEREQYF. The CDR3 DNA reads TGTGCCAGCAGCTTGGTACAGGGAGAACGCGAGCAGTACTTC.

The rearrangement uses TRBV5-1 and TRBJ1-2; 8 bases fit TRBD1. Germline V gene sequence: CDR1 SGHRS, CDR2 YFSETQ. The ends lost 2 bases at V and 1 base at J; junction bases unmatched: 7. The CDR3 runs to 16 residues. The CDR3 protein is CASSFGQGAVNYGYTF. The CDR3 bases are TGCGCCAGCAGCTTCGGTCAGGGGGCCGTTAACTATGGCTACACCTTC.

Only one count was recorded for this clone. The CDR3 does not close with the conserved phenylalanine or tryptophan, likely indicating a read error. Because the CDR3's place on the DNA is in doubt, the DNA is left out and the CDR3 is given as listed by TCRdb. This chain uses TRBV28 with TRBJ1-1; the listed D gene, TRBD1, was not tested against the DNA. Termini included, the CDR3 measures 12 amino acids. Germline V gene data show CDR1 as MDHEN and CDR2 as SYDVKM. The chain's CDR3 is CASRSDRESIIS.

This clone was observed once. The chain combines TRBV3-1 (or the pseudogene TRBV3-2) with TRBJ2-3, with TRBD2 identical over 11 bases. The CDR3 loop spans 15 amino acids. Trimming at V came to 3 bases and at J to 4 bases, leaving 3 bases not matched to a gene. Germline V gene data show CDR1 as LGHDT and CDR2 as YNNKEL (reference sequence). The CDR3 spells CASSHQLAGADTQYF. CDR3 DNA sequence: TGTGCCAGCAGCCACCAACTAGCGGGAGCAGATACGCAGTATTTT.

The chain has TRBV28 and TRBJ2-5, with D tentatively TRBD2 (7 bases). Germline CDR1 is MDHEN and CDR2 is SYDVKM. The CDR3 extends over 14 amino acids. V lost 5 bases to trimming and J lost 4 bases, with 14 bases between them. In DNA form, the CDR3 reads TGTGCCAGCAGTCCCCGGGGGGCTAGAGAGACCCAGTACTTC. This encodes CASSPRGARETQYF.